This is a list of T cell receptor beta chains from one sample in a study of blood T cell repertoires in COVID-19. TCRdb keeps only in-frame clones here, not all; method: immunoSEQ multiplex PCR. The repertoire includes around 82,000 clones, roughly 85% of them detected once, and more than 9.5% sits in the top ten. The sequencing input was peripheral blood. All receptors come from a man in his fifties or sixties with COVID-19, enrolled during active disease. Both conserved end residues are part of each CDR3. Each record gives: D gene, clone size, V gene, J gene, CDR3 protein, CDR3 DNA. D genes are given only for firm matches. Not every row has a clone size; where given, it reads once, few, many or a size class.

D: TRBD2; size: once; V: TRBV19; J: TRBJ2-3; CDR3: CASTDIPGLAGTDTQYF; DNA: TGTGCCAGCACCGATATACCGGGACTAGCGGGGACAGATACGCAGTATTTT
D: -; size: -; V: TRBV9; J: TRBJ2-7; CDR3: CASSGTSAREQYF; DNA: TGTGCCAGCAGTGGGACTTCGGCCCGCGAGCAGTACTTC
D: TRBD1; size: -; V: TRBV28; J: TRBJ1-4; CDR3: CASRPPPGQGAEVFF; DNA: TGTGCCAGCAGGCCTCCCCCGGGACAGGGGGCGGAGGTGTTTTTT
D: TRBD2; size: -; V: TRBV27; J: TRBJ2-7; CDR3: CHQPPREPYEQYF; DNA: TGCCATCAGCCCCCGCGGGAGCCCTACGAGCAGTACTTC
D: TRBD1; size: once; V: TRBV2; J: TRBJ2-1; CDR3: CASNVGTGGTYNEQFF; DNA: TGTGCCAGCAATGTCGGGACAGGGGGAACGTACAATGAGCAGTTCTTC
D: -; size: -; V: TRBV11-3; J: TRBJ1-1; CDR3: CASSSGTMEKAFF; DNA: TGTGCCAGCAGTTCCGGGACAATGGAAAAAGCTTTCTTT
D: TRBD2; size: -; V: TRBV5-1; J: TRBJ2-2; CDR3: CASSLLAGAPTGELFF; DNA: TGCGCCAGCAGCTTACTAGCGGGAGCCCCCACCGGGGAGCTGTTTTTT
D: TRBD1; size: -; V: TRBV27; J: TRBJ1-5; CDR3: CASSPRTGPVSNQPQHF; DNA: TGTGCCAGCAGTCCCCGGACAGGTCCCGTTAGCAATCAGCCCCAGCATTTT
D: TRBD1; size: -; V: TRBV28; J: TRBJ1-3; CDR3: CASSAGQGNAGNTIYF; DNA: TGTGCCAGCAGTGCCGGACAGGGAAACGCTGGAAACACCATATATTTT
D: -; size: -; V: TRBV7-9; J: TRBJ1-1; CDR3: CASSSRGGGTEAFF; DNA: TGTGCCAGCAGCTCCCGCGGGGGAGGCACTGAAGCTTTCTTT
D: -; size: -; V: TRBV7-8; J: TRBJ1-1; CDR3: CASSMTVSAAFF; DNA: TGTGCCAGCAGCATGACAGTGTCGGCGGCTTTCTTT
D: TRBD2; size: -; V: TRBV7-3; J: TRBJ2-3; CDR3: CASSNSGRDTQYF; DNA: TGTGCCAGCAGCAATAGCGGGAGGGATACGCAGTATTTT
D: TRBD2; size: -; V: TRBV7-9; J: TRBJ2-2; CDR3: CASSSGTSGRWIEELFF; DNA: TGTGCCAGCAGCTCCGGGACTAGCGGGAGATGGATAGAGGAGCTGTTTTTT
D: -; size: once; V: TRBV2; J: TRBJ1-3; CDR3: CASSGGRTDSGNTIYF; DNA: TGTGCCAGCAGTGGGGGCCGGACAGACTCTGGAAACACCATATATTTT
D: -; size: -; V: TRBV27; J: TRBJ2-7; CDR3: CASSLWGGYEQYF; DNA: TGTGCCAGCAGTTTATGGGGCGGTTACGAGCAGTACTTC
D: -; size: -; V: TRBV7-9; J: TRBJ1-1; CDR3: CASSLGEYTEAFF; DNA: TGTGCCAGCAGCTTAGGGGAGTACACTGAAGCTTTCTTT